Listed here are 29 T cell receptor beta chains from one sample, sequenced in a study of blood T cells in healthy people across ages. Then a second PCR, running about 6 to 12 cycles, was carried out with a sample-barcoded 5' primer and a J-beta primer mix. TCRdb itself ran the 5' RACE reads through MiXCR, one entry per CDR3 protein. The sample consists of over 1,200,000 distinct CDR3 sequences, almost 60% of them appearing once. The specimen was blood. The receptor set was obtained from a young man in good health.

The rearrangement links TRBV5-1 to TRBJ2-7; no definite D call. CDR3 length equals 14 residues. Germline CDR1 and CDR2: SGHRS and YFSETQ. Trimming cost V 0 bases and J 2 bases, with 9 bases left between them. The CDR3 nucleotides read TGCGCCAGCAGCTTGGAGCCAAGAACCTACGAGCAGTACTTC. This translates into CASSLEPRTYEQYF.

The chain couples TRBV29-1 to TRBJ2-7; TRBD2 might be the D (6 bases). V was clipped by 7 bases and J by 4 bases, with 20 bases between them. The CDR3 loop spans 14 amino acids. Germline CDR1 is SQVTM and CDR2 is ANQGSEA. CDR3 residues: CSAATSIYSYEQYF. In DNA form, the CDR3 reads TGCAGCGCTGCGACTAGTATATATTCTTACGAGCAGTACTTC.

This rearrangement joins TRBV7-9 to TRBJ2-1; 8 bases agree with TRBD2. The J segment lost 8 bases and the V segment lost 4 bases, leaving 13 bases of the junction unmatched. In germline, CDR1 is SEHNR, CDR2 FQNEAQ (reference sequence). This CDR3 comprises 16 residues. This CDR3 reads CASSSLAGMGLDEQFF. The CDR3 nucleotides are TGTGCCAGCAGCTCCTTAGCGGGAATGGGTCTTGATGAGCAGTTCTTC.

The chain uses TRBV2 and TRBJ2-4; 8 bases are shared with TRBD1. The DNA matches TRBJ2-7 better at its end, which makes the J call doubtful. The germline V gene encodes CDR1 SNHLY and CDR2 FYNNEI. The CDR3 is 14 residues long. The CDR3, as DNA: TGTGCCAGCAGTATATCACAGGGGGCCTACGAGCAGTACTTC. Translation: CASSISQGAYEQYF.

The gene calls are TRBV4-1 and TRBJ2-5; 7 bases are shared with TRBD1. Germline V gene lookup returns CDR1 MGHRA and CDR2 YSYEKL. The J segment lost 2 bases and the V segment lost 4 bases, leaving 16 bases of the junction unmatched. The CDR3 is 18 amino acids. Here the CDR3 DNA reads TGCGCCAGCAGCCGGGGAGAGGGGGCCGAGGGCGTACAAGAGACCCAGTACTTC. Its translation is CASSRGEGAEGVQETQYF.

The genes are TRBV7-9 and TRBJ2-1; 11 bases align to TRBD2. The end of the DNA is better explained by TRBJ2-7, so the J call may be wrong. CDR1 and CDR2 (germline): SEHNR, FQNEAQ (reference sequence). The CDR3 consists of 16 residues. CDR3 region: CASSLGTSGAYNEQYF. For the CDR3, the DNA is TGTGCCAGCAGCCTTGGGACTAGCGGAGCCTACAATGAGCAGTACTTC.

The CDR3 spells CSATGLQKETQYF. DNA of the CDR3: TGCAGTGCTACGGGACTGCAGAAAGAGACCCAGTACTTC. The chain joins TRBV20-1 to TRBJ2-5; TRBD2 is a possible D gene (6 bases). Per germline, CDR1 DFQATT and CDR2 SNEGSKA (reference sequence). This CDR3 has 13 amino acids. With 4 bases removed from V and 3 bases from J, the gap between germline ends came to 12 bases.

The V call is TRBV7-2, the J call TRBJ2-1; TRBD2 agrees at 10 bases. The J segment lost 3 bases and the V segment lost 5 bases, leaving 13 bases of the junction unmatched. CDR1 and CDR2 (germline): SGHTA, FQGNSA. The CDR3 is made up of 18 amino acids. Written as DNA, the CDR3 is TGTGCCAGCAGCCCTTTCCCTGGGACTAGCGCATACTACAATGAGCAGTTCTTC. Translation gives CASSPFPGTSAYYNEQFF.

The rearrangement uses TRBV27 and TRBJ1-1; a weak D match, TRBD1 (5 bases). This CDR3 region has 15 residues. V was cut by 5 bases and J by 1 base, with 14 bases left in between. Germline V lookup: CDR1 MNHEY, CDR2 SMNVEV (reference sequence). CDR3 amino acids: CASSNIGTANTEAFF. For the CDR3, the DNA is TGTGCCAGCAGTAATATCGGGACGGCGAACACTGAAGCTTTCTTT.

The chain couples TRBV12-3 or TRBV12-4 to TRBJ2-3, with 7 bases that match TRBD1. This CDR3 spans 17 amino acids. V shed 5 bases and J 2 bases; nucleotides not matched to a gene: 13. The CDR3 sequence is CASSVVTGAVATDTQYF. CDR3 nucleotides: TGTGCCAGCAGTGTAGTCACAGGGGCCGTAGCCACAGATACGCAGTATTTT.

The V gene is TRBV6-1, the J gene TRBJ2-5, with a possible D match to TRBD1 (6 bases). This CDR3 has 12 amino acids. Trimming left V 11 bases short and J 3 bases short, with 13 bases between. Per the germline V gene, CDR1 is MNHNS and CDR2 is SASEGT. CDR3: CAFRDNKETQYF. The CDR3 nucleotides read TGTGCCTTCCGGGACAACAAAGAGACCCAGTACTTC.

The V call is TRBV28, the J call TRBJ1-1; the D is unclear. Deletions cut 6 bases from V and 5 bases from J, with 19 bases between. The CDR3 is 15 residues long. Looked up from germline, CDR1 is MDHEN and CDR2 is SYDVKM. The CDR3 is CASRTGREDSTEAFF. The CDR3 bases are TGTGCCAGCAGAACCGGGAGGGAGGATTCAACTGAAGCTTTCTTT.

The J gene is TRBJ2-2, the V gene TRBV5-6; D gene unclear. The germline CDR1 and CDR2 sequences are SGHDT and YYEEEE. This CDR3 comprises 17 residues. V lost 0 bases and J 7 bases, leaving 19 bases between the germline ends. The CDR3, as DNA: TGTGCCAGCAGCTTGGCCCGTATTCCGCATTTTAACGGGGAGCTGTTTTTT. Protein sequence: CASSLARIPHFNGELFF.

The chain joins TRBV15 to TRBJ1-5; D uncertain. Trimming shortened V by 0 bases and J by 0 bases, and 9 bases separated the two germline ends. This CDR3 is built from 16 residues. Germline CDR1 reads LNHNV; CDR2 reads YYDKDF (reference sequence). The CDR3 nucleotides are TGTGCCACCAGCAGAGACGCCCAGAATAGCAATCAGCCCCAGCATTTT. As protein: CATSRDAQNSNQPQHF.

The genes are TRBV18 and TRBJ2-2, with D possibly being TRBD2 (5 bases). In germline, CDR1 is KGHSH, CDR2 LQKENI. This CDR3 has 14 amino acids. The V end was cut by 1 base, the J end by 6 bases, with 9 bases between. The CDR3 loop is CASSPRLFPGELFF. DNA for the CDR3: TGTGCCAGCTCACCACGACTATTCCCCGGGGAGCTGTTTTTT.

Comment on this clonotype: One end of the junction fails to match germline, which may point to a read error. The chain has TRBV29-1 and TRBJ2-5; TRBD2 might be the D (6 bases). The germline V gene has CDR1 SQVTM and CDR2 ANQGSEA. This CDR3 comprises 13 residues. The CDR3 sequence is CGVDPGVAETQYF. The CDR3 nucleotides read TGCGGCGTTGATCCGGGGGTAGCGGAGACCCAGTACTTC.

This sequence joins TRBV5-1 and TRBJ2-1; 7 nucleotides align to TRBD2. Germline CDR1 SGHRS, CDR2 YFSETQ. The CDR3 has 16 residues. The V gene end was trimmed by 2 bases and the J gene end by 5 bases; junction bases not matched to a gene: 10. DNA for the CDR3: TGCGCCAGCAGCTTCTGGGCTAGCGGCATCCACAATGAGCAGTTCTTC. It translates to CASSFWASGIHNEQFF.

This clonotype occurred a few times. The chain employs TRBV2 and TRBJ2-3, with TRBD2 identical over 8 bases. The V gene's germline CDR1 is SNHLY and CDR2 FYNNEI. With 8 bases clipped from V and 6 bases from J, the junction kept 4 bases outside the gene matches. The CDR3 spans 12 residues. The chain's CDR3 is CASLASGDTQYF. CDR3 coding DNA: TGTGCCAGCTTGGCTAGCGGGGATACGCAGTATTTT. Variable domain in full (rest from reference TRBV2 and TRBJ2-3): EPEVTQTPSHQVTQMGQEVILRCVPISNHLYFYWYRQILGQKVEFLVSFYNNEISEKSEIFDDQFSVERPDGSNFTLKIRSTKLEDSAMYFCASLASGDTQYFGPGTRLTVL.

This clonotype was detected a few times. DNA of the CDR3: TGCAGCGTGACAAAAGCGGGGATACCTTACGAGCAGTACTTC. Residues: CSVTKAGIPYEQYF. This rearrangement joins TRBV29-1 to TRBJ2-7; 7 bases line up with TRBD2. CDR3 size: 14 residues. Germline loops: CDR1 SQVTM, CDR2 ANQGSEA. V shed 6 bases and J 4 bases; nucleotides not matched to a gene: 12.

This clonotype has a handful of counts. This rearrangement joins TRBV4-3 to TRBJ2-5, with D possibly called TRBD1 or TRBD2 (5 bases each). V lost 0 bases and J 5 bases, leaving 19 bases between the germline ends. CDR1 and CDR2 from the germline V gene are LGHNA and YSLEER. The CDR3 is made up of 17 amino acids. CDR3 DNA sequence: TGCGCCAGCAGCCAAGATCTTCTGAGGGTGGGGCGTGAGACCCAGTACTTC. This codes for CASSQDLLRVGRETQYF.

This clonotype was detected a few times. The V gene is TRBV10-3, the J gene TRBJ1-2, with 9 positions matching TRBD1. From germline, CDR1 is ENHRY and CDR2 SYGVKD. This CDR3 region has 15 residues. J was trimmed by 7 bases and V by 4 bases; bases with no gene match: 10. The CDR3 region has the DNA TGTGCCATCAGTGCGGGAACAGGGGGCAGTAGTGGCTACACCTTC. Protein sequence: CAISAGTGGSSGYTF.

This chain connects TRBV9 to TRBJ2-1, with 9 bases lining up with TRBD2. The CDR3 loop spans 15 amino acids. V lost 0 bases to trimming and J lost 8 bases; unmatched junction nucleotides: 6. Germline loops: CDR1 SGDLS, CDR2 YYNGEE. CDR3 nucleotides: TGTGCCAGCAGCGTAGTTGCGGGGGGGATGGATGAGCAGTTCTTC. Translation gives CASSVVAGGMDEQFF.

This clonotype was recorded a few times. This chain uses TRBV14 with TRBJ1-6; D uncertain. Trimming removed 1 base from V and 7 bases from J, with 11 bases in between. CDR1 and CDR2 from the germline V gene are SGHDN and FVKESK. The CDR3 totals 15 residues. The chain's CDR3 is CASSQGVRGNSPLHF. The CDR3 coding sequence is TGTGCCAGCAGCCAAGGAGTAAGAGGGAATTCACCCCTCCACTTT.

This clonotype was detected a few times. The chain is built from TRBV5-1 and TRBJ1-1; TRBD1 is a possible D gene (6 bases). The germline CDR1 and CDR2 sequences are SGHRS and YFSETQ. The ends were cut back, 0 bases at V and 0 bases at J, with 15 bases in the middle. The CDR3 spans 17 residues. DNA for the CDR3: TGCGCCAGCAGCTTGGGGCAGGGCGGGGACATGAACACTGAAGCTTTCTTT. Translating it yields CASSLGQGGDMNTEAFF.

For the CDR3, the DNA is TGTGCCAGCACTCATTCTAGCCGTGAGACCCAGTACTTC. Protein sequence: CASTHSSRETQYF. The gene calls are TRBV6-1 and TRBJ2-5; D is possibly TRBD2 (5 bases). The CDR3 sequence is 13 residues long. Trimming left V 7 bases short and J 5 bases short, with 14 bases between. CDR1 is MNHNS and CDR2 is SASEGT in the germline V gene.

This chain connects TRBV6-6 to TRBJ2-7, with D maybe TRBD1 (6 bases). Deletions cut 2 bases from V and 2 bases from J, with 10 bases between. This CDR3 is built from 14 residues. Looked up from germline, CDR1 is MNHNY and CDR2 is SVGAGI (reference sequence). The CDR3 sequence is CASSYQGRAYEQYF. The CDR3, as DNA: TGTGCCAGCAGTTACCAGGGGAGAGCCTACGAGCAGTACTTC.

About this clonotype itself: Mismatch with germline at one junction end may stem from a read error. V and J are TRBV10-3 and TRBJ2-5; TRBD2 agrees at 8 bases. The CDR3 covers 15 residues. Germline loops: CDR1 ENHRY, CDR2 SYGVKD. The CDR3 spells CAISEFGGGQEIQYF. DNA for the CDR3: TGTGCCATCAGTGAATTCGGGGGGGGCCAAGAGATCCAGTACTTC.

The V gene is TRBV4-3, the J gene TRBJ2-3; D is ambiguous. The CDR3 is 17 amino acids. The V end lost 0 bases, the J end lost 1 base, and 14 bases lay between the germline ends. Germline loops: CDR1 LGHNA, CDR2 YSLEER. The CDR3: CASSQDHKGAGTDTQYF. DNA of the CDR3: TGCGCCAGCAGCCAAGATCATAAGGGCGCGGGCACAGATACGCAGTATTTT.

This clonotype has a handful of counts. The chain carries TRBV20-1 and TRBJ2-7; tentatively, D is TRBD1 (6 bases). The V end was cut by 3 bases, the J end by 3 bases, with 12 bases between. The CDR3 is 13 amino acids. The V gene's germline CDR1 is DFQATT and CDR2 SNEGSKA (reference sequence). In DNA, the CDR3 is TGCAGTGCTAGTAGGACAGACCACTACGAGCAGTACTTC. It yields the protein CSASRTDHYEQYF.